Presented here are 20 T cell receptor beta chains from one specimen sequenced in a study of blood T cells in healthy people across ages. The use of a sample-barcoded 5' primer and a J-beta primer mix characterized a second PCR of about 6 to 11 cycles. TCRdb used MiXCR to reprocess the 5' RACE reads, holding one entry per CDR3 protein. The data show fewer than 800,000 distinct CDR3 sequences, roughly 32% seen once. Source material: blood. The receptors originated from a woman older than 75 in good health.

This chain links TRBV6-5 with TRBJ1-1; D not certain. Germline-derived CDR1 and CDR2 are MNHEY and SVGAGI. V was shortened by 4 bases and J by 0 bases, with 15 bases between the two germline ends. The CDR3 contains 16 residues. The CDR3 region is CASSFTPTILNTEAFF. CDR3 bases: TGTGCCAGCAGTTTCACCCCCACAATTTTGAACACTGAAGCTTTCTTT.

This clonotype was observed a single time. This rearrangement joins TRBV20-1 to TRBJ2-5; TRBD1 matches at 8 bases. The V gene's germline CDR1 is DFQATT and CDR2 SNEGSKA (reference sequence). V trimming: 0 bases; J trimming: 3 bases; junction bases outside the gene matches: 3. This CDR3 contains 14 residues. Here the CDR3 DNA reads TGCAGTGCTAGAGATTTGACAGGGGAAGAGACCCAGTACTTC. Its protein product is CSARDLTGEETQYF.

CDR3 amino acids: CSVEGRGTYEQFF. CDR3 nucleotides: TGCAGCGTAGAGGGACGGGGGACGTACGAGCAGTTCTTC. This chain uses TRBV29-1 with TRBJ2-1; D might be TRBD2 (6 bases). The CDR3 runs 13 residues. Deletions cut 6 bases from V and 10 bases from J, with 19 bases between. The germline V gene has CDR1 SQVTM and CDR2 ANQGSEA.

This clonotype was detected ten times or more. The chain combines TRBV14 with TRBJ2-1; the D call may be TRBD1 or TRBD2 (5 bases each). The CDR3 is made up of 16 amino acids. CDR1 and CDR2 from the germline V gene are SGHDN and FVKESK. V was shortened by 0 bases and J by 10 bases, with 19 bases between the two germline ends. CDR3 coding DNA: TGTGCCAGCAGCCAAGATTTAGGGCAGGGAAGGGAGGAGCAGTTCTTC. Its translation is CASSQDLGQGREEQFF. The whole variable domain, remainder taken from reference TRBV14 and TRBJ2-1, is EAGVTQFPSHSVIEKGQTVTLRCDPISGHDNLYWYRRVMGKEIKFLLHFVKESKQDESGMPNNRFLAERTGGTYSTLKVQPAELEDSGVYFCASSQDLGQGREEQFFGPGTRLTVL.

There are many counts of this clonotype. J is TRBJ1-4 and V is TRBV10-3, with TRBD1 matching over 9 bases. The CDR3 runs to 16 residues. Per the germline V gene, CDR1 is ENHRY and CDR2 is SYGVKD. V lost 4 bases, J lost 0 bases, and 3 bases stayed unmatched. This CDR3 is CAISGQGGATNEKLFF. The CDR3 DNA reads TGTGCCATCAGTGGACAGGGGGGGGCAACTAATGAAAAACTGTTTTTT.

The rearrangement uses TRBV12-3 or TRBV12-4 and TRBJ2-1; TRBD1 might be the D (5 bases). Trimming shortened V by 0 bases and J by 8 bases, and 14 bases separated the two germline ends. This CDR3 contains 15 residues. The CDR3 region has the DNA TGTGCCAGCAGTTTAGCGCAGGGTAGAGGCTATGAGCAGTTCTTC. It translates to CASSLAQGRGYEQFF.

This clonotype was seen ten or more times. The gene calls are TRBV3-1 and TRBJ2-5; the match to TRBD2 covers 10 bases. The CDR3 contains 16 residues. V gave up 3 bases and J gave up 5 bases; unmatched junction bases: 9. Germline V CDR1 and CDR2: LGHDT, YNNKEL (reference sequence). The CDR3 DNA sequence: TGTGCCAGCAGCCAGGGGCAAGCGGGGGGGCGGGAGACCCAGTACTTC. Translation: CASSQGQAGGRETQYF.

This clonotype was recorded at least ten times. The rearrangement links TRBV3-1 to TRBJ2-7; D is unclear. This CDR3 has 14 amino acids. From germline, CDR1 is LGHDT and CDR2 YNNKEL (reference sequence). Trimming stripped 5 bases from V and 2 bases from J, with 13 bases between. CDR3 loop: CASSATTQTYEQYF. CDR3 DNA: TGTGCCAGCAGCGCAACAACACAGACCTACGAGCAGTACTTC.

This chain connects TRBV7-9 to TRBJ2-1; 9 bases are shared with TRBD2. The CDR3 runs 18 residues. Per germline, CDR1 SEHNR and CDR2 FQNEAQ (reference sequence). V lost 7 bases to trimming and J lost 3 bases; unmatched junction nucleotides: 16. The CDR3 region is CASTLGQIAGANYNEQFF. The DNA of the CDR3 is TGTGCCAGCACCCTCGGACAGATAGCGGGGGCCAACTACAATGAGCAGTTCTTC.

Of note for this clonotype: A read error may explain this, as a much larger clone is one base away. The V and J genes are TRBV7-2 and TRBJ2-7; a possible D gene is TRBD1 (6 bases). There are 16 residues in the CDR3. Germline CDR1 is SGHTA and CDR2 is FQGNSA. Trimming stripped 7 bases from V and 0 bases from J, with 19 bases between. The CDR3 spells CASNVNRQGSSYEQYF. The CDR3 DNA reads TGTGCCAGCAACGTTAACCGGCAGGGGAGCTCCTACGAGCAGTACTTC.

A note on this clonotype: The CDR3 end shows no conserved phenylalanine or tryptophan, and so a read error is likely. The CDR3 loop reads CASSIDSRGRETQYS. The CDR3 DNA sequence: TGTGCCAGTAGTATAGATTCCAGGGGGCGGGAGACCCAGTACTCC. This chain connects TRBV19 to TRBJ2-4, with 8 bases that match TRBD1. The DNA end favors TRBJ2-5, so the J call may be wrong. Germline loops: CDR1 LNHDA, CDR2 SQIVND (reference sequence). The CDR3 sequence is 15 residues long.

The chain combines TRBV5-1 with TRBJ1-3; a possible D gene is TRBD1 (5 bases). V was trimmed by 5 bases and J by 0 bases, leaving 12 bases between them. CDR3 length: 15 amino acids. Germline V gives CDR1 SGHRS, CDR2 YFSETQ. CDR3 bases: TGCGCCAGCAGTCCGGCGGGGACCTCTGGAAACACCATATATTTT. Protein product: CASSPAGTSGNTIYF.

J is TRBJ2-5 and V is TRBV24-1; D gene ambiguous. Judging by the DNA end, TRBJ2-7 fits better; the J call may be wrong. The CDR3 sequence is 13 residues long. Per germline, CDR1 KGHDR and CDR2 SFDVKD. The CDR3 loop is CATSGIGMGEQYF. The CDR3, as DNA: TGTGCCACCAGTGGTATAGGGATGGGCGAGCAGTACTTC.

The chain recombines TRBV5-5 with TRBJ2-5; the D is unclear. Germline lookup yields CDR1 SGHKS and CDR2 YYEKEE (reference sequence). V lost 4 bases and J 5 bases, leaving 15 bases between the germline ends. There are 14 residues in the CDR3. The CDR3 spells CASSPGSVWETQYF. The CDR3 DNA is TGTGCCAGCAGCCCCGGATCCGTTTGGGAGACCCAGTACTTC.

This chain links TRBV30 with TRBJ1-5, with D perhaps TRBD1 (6 bases). Germline CDR1 is GTSNPN and CDR2 is SVGIG (reference sequence). The CDR3 consists of 12 residues. DNA for the CDR3: TGTGCGGTAGAAAGGGGGAATCAGCCCCAGCATTTT. Its translation: CAVERGNQPQHF.

This clonotype was observed a few times. This rearrangement joins TRBV7-2 to TRBJ1-1, with 10 bases lining up with TRBD1. The V gene's germline CDR1 is SGHTA and CDR2 FQGNSA. The length of the CDR3 is 16 residues. Germline trimming cut 1 base from V and 4 bases from J; bases unmatched to any gene: 6. The CDR3, as DNA: TGTGCCAGCAGCTTAGAAGACAGGGGGCGCGGCACTGAAGCTTTCTTT. Protein: CASSLEDRGRGTEAFF.

This clonotype occurred many times. The chain couples TRBV20-1 to TRBJ2-3; D possibly matches TRBD1 or TRBD2 (5 bases each). Trimming took off 3 bases at V and 9 bases at J, with 10 bases between the two ends. Germline V gene sequence: CDR1 DFQATT, CDR2 SNEGSKA (reference sequence). The CDR3 extends over 11 amino acids. The CDR3 region has the DNA TGCAGTGCTAGTGTGGGGGACACGCAGTATTTT. Its protein is CSASVGDTQYF.

As regards this clonotype: Just one base apart from a much larger clone, this may be a read error. The chain has TRBV28 and TRBJ1-2, with no clear D. The CDR3 runs to 14 residues. CDR1 MDHEN and CDR2 SYDVKM come from the germline V gene. V lost 9 bases and J lost 2, with 16 bases in between. CDR3 DNA: TGTGCCAGTACGGTGGCGAGATTGAACTATGGCTACACCTTC. Its protein product is CASTVARLNYGYTF.

On this clonotype: The germline gene is not matched at one end of the junction; a read error may be the cause. V and J are TRBV27 and TRBJ1-1; D is possibly TRBD1 (5 bases). This CDR3 spans 16 amino acids. The V gene's germline CDR1 is MNHEY and CDR2 SMNVEV (reference sequence). The CDR3, as DNA: TGTGCCAGCGGTTTTAGTTCTAGGGGAGAAGACACTGAAGCTTTCTTT. Its protein is CASGFSSRGEDTEAFF.

In regard to this clonotype: A much larger clonotype is one base distant, so this may be a read error. The chain carries TRBV7-2 and TRBJ1-2; D possibly corresponds to TRBD1 (5 bases). The ends were cut back, 5 bases at V and 6 bases at J, with 22 bases in the middle. CDR1 SGHTA and CDR2 FQGNSA come from the germline V gene. This CDR3 contains 16 residues. The CDR3 spells CASSQTGIGREDGYTF. CDR3 DNA: TGTGCCAGCAGCCAAACTGGTATTGGCAGGGAAGATGGCTACACCTTC. Full variable domain (outside the CDR3, taken from reference TRBV7-2 and TRBJ1-2): GAGVSQSPSNKVTEKGKDVELRCDPISGHTALYWYRQSLGQGLEFLIYFQGNSAPDKSGLPSDRFSAERTGGSVSTLTIQRTQQEDSAVYLCASSQTGIGREDGYTFGSGTRLTVV.